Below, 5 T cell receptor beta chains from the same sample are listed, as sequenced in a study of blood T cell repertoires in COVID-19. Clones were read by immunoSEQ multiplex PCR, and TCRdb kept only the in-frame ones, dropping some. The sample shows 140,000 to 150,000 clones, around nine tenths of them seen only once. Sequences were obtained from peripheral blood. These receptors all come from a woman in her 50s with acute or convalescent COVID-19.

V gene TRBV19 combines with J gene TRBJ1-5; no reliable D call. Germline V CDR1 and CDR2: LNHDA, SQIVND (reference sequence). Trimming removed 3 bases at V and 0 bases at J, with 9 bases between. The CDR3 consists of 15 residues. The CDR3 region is CASSISGLSNQPQHF. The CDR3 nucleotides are TGTGCCAGTAGTATCTCCGGTCTTAGCAATCAGCCCCAGCATTTT.

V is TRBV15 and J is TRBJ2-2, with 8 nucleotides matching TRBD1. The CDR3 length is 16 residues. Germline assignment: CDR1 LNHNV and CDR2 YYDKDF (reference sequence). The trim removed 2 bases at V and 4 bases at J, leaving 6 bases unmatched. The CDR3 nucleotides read TGTGCCACCAGCAGACCATCGACAGGGGTCACCGGGGAGCTGTTTTTT. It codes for CATSRPSTGVTGELFF.

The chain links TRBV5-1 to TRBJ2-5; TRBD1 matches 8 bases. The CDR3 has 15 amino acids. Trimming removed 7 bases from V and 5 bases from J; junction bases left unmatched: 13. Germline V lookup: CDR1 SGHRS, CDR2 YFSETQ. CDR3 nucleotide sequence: TGCGCCAGCGGGGATGGCAGGGGGCTACGGGAGACCCAGTACTTC. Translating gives CASGDGRGLRETQYF.

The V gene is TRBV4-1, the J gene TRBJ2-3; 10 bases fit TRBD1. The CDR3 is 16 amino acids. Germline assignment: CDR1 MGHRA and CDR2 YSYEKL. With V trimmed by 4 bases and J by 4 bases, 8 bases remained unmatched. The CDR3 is CASSPQDRGQADTQYF. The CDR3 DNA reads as TGCGCCAGCAGCCCACAAGACAGGGGGCAAGCAGATACGCAGTATTTT.

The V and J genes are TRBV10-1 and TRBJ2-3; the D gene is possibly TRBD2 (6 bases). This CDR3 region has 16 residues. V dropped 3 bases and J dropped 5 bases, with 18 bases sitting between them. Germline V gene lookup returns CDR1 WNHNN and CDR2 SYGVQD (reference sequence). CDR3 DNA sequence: TGCGCCAGCAGTGACGGAGGCGGCGGGATCATAGATACGCAGTATTTT. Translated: CASSDGGGGIIDTQYF.